A single sample gave rise to the 9 T cell receptor beta chains below, sequenced in a study of technical replicates of blood from several donors. Libraries were prepared by immunoSEQ multiplex PCR; TCRdb keeps only in-frame clonotypes and omits some of them. In the table there are some 71,000 clones, 97% of which are singletons. Sequenced material: T cells isolated from PBMCs. Receptors were obtained from a human donor in good health.

V gene TRBV19 combines with J gene TRBJ2-1; a possible D gene is TRBD1 (6 bases). The CDR3 spans 13 residues. The V gene's germline CDR1 is LNHDA and CDR2 SQIVND (reference sequence). The germline V and J ends were trimmed by 5 bases and 4 bases, with 9 bases remaining between them. The CDR3 loop is CASSFQGYNEQFF. The CDR3 DNA reads TGTGCCAGTAGTTTTCAGGGGTACAATGAGCAGTTCTTC.

This chain uses TRBV7-8 with TRBJ1-5, with no clear D. The germline gives CDR1 SGHVS, CDR2 FQNEAQ. The CDR3 runs to 17 residues. Trimming removed 3 bases from V and 0 bases from J, with 15 bases in between. This CDR3 reads CASSLAFDTSSNQPQHF. In DNA, the CDR3 is TGTGCCAGCAGCTTGGCCTTTGACACGTCTAGCAATCAGCCCCAGCATTTT.

J is TRBJ1-3 and V is TRBV6-1, with D perhaps TRBD1 (6 bases). The CDR3 has 13 residues. With 8 bases removed from V and 2 bases from J, the gap between germline ends came to 10 bases. Germline lookup yields CDR1 MNHNS and CDR2 SASEGT. DNA for the CDR3: TGTGCCAGCCTACAGGGCGCTGGAAACACCATATATTTT. This encodes CASLQGAGNTIYF.

V is TRBV9 and J is TRBJ1-1, with 7 bases identical to TRBD1. The V segment lost 1 base and the J segment 1 base; nucleotides outside the gene matches: 1. The CDR3 extends over 14 amino acids. Germline V lookup: CDR1 SGDLS, CDR2 YYNGEE. CDR3 amino acids: CASSVSGGNTEAFF. CDR3 DNA sequence: TGTGCCAGCAGCGTATCAGGGGGGAACACTGAAGCTTTCTTT. The full variable domain, rest sourced from reference TRBV9 and TRBJ1-1, is DSGVTQTPKHLITATGQRVTLRCSPRSGDLSVYWYQQSLDQGLQFLIQYYNGEERAKGNILERFSAQQFPDLHSELNLSSLELGDSALYFCASSVSGGNTEAFFGQGTRLTVV.

V is TRBV7-3 and J is TRBJ2-5; the match to TRBD2 covers 12 bases. Germline loops: CDR1 SGHTA, CDR2 FQGTGA. The CDR3 is made up of 16 amino acids. V was clipped by 3 bases and J by 3 bases; unmatched bases: 5. The CDR3 is CASSLGLAGGEETQYF. In DNA form, the CDR3 reads TGTGCCAGCAGCTTGGGGCTAGCGGGAGGGGAAGAGACCCAGTACTTC.

The chain joins TRBV2 to TRBJ2-5; D is perhaps TRBD2 (5 bases). The CDR3 contains 13 residues. The ends were cut back, 6 bases at V and 3 bases at J, with 11 bases in the middle. Germline V gene lookup returns CDR1 SNHLY and CDR2 FYNNEI. CDR3 coding DNA: TGTGCCAGCAGCCCTCCGAGGGAAGAGACCCAGTACTTC. As protein: CASSPPREETQYF.

The chain is built from TRBV2 and TRBJ2-3; 10 bases match TRBD2. The CDR3 runs to 15 residues. V gave up 3 bases and J gave up 0 bases; unmatched junction bases: 0. Per germline, CDR1 SNHLY and CDR2 FYNNEI. As DNA, the CDR3 is TGTGCCAGCAGTGAGACTAGCGGGAGCACAGATACGCAGTATTTT. As protein: CASSETSGSTDTQYF.

The CDR3 coding sequence is TGTGCCAGCAGCATTCTCCCAGGGGAAAACTTTGAAAAACTGTTTTTT. Its translation is CASSILPGENFEKLFF. The chain uses TRBV28 and TRBJ1-4; possibly TRBD1 for D (6 bases). CDR3 length: 16 amino acids. The germline V and J ends were trimmed by 6 bases and 7 bases, with 21 bases remaining between them. Germline-derived CDR1 and CDR2 are MDHEN and SYDVKM.

A single count supports this clone. The chain has TRBV28 and TRBJ1-2; D possibly corresponds to TRBD1 (6 bases). Per germline, CDR1 MDHEN and CDR2 SYDVKM. Deletions cut 8 bases from V and 7 bases from J, with 17 bases between. The CDR3 contains 13 residues. CDR3 DNA: TGTGCCAGCTTCGACAGGTTGAAGGGTGGCTACACCTTC. Translation: CASFDRLKGGYTF.